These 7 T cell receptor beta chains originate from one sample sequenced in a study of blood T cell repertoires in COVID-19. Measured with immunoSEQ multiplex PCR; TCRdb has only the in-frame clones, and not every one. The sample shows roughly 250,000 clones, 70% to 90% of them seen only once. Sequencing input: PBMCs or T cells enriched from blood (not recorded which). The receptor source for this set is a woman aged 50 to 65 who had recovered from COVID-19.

CDR3: CASSVGSLTGELFF. The DNA for the CDR3 is TGTGCCAGCAGTGTTGGGAGCCTTACCGGGGAGCTGTTTTTT. This chain links TRBV5-5 with TRBJ2-2, with D possibly being TRBD2 (5 bases). Germline V gene data show CDR1 as SGHKS and CDR2 as YYEKEE (reference sequence). Deletions cut 5 bases from V and 5 bases from J, with 13 bases between. This CDR3 contains 14 residues.

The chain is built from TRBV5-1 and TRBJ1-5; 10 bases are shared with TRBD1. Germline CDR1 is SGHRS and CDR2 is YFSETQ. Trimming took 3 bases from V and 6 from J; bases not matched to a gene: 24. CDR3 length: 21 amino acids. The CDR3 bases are TGCGCCAGCAGCTGGACCGATGGGACAGGGGAAAGAATGGGATTGGGTCAGCCCCAGCATTTT. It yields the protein CASSWTDGTGERMGLGQPQHF.

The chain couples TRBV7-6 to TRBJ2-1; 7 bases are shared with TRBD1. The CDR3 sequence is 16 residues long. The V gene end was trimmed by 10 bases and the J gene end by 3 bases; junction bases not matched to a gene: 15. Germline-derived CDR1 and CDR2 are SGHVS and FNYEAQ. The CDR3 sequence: CATTQITGVGYNEQFF. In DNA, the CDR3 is TGTGCCACCACACAAATCACAGGGGTCGGCTACAATGAGCAGTTCTTC.

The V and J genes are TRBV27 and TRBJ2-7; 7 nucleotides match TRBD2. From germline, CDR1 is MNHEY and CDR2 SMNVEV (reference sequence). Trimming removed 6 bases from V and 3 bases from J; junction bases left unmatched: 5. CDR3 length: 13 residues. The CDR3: CASRALAYYEQYF. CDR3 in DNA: TGTGCCAGCAGGGCACTAGCGTACTACGAGCAGTACTTC.

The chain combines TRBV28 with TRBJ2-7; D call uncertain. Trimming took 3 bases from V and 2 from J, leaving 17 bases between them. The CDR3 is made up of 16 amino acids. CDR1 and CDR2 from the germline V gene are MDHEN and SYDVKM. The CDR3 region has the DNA TGTGCCAGCAGTTTTACTCGATTCACTAATGCCTACGAGCAGTACTTC. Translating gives CASSFTRFTNAYEQYF.

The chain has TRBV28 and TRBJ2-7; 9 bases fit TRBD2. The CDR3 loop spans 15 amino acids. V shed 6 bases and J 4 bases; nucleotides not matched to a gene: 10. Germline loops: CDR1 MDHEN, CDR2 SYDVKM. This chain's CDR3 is CASRSSLAGLYEQYF. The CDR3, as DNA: TGTGCCAGCAGATCTAGTCTAGCGGGACTATACGAGCAGTACTTC. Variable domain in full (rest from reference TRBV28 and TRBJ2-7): DVKVTQSSRYLVKRTGEKVFLECVQDMDHENMFWYRQDPGLGLRLIYFSYDVKMKEKGDIPEGYSVSREKKERFSLILESASTNQTSMYLCASRSSLAGLYEQYFGPGTRLTVT.

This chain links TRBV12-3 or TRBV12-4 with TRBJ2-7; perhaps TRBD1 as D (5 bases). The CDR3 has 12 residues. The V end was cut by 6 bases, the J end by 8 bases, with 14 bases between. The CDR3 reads CASSQDTQQQYF. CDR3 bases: TGTGCCAGCAGCCAGGACACCCAGCAGCAGTACTTC.